This TCR beta chain was profiled in a study of identical twins (dated by TCRdb to 2016 to 2017). About the full investigation: TCR alpha and beta repertoires from monozygotic twins, unrelated adults of various ages and cord blood were deep-sequenced to test whether fetal clonotypes persist. To rule out contamination, replicate twin experiments were performed at different times with different library preparation protocols.

This clonotype was seen ten or more times. The specificity of this receptor is unknown. It has no much larger one-base neighbor in the sample; base qualities were not kept. In the germline V gene, CDR1 corresponds to SGHTA and CDR2 to FQGNSA. Relative to germline, V is 5 bases shorter and J is 14 bases shorter, with 17 bases between their ends. The CDR3 covers 12 residues, taking in both the cysteine and the phenylalanine. Only the CDR3 portion is preserved as DNA: 36 bases, with reading frame beginning at the first base. Overall results and qualifications from the work: Because the same donors could not be followed over many years, the conclusions depended on cross-sectional statistical analysis. Compared with coincidental sharing between unrelated individuals, an excess of low generation-probability sequences was observed among out-of-frame TCR alpha sequences shared between twins. Zero-insertion analyses could be partly confounded by invariant T cells such as MAIT and iNKT, although diverse VJ usage argued against such confounding for most clonotypes. Abundant cord blood beta clonotypes carried fewer insertions; young adult naive repertoires showed a weaker similar trend, while memory repertoires showed none. Out-of-frame TCR alpha sharing in monozygotic twins was systematically underestimated by recombination models, whereas sharing between unrelated individuals was in agreement with the recombination models. The excess sharing between twins in beta out-of-frame sequences was weaker because fewer shared sequences reduced the signal-to-noise ratio.

Every donor in the study was a healthy Caucasian. Three pairs of female monozygotic twins, all aged roughly 18 to 29 years, were included in the twin cohort. Peripheral blood mononuclear cells were the source from which RNA for the TCR libraries was isolated. The library was made by 5' RACE. Instrument on record: Illumina HiSeq 2000. A universal primer binding site was added through template switching, and the final cDNA carried a unique molecular identifier so that TCR cDNA molecules could be counted accurately. Specific primers in the conserved constant-segment region were used to synthesize first-strand cDNA for TCR alpha and beta chains. To control for contamination, each cDNA library was double barcoded with a SMART-Mk sample barcode plus Illumina barcodes. TruSeq adapter sequences, together with Illumina sample barcodes, were added in two successive PCR steps. The Illumina HiSeq platform was used with custom primers to sequence TCR alpha and beta cDNA libraries. The authors processed their data as follows. Unique molecular identifiers were extracted from raw reads with MiGEC, and CDR3 positions were determined with MiXCR. For each individual, recombination models were inferred using an EM algorithm with the repgenHMM and IGoR tools. Shared clonotype analysis was performed with the tcR package in R, normalizing sharing by the product of cloneset sizes. Out-of-frame nonproductive sequences were analyzed to study raw recombination free of thymic and clonal selection effects. Starting from the raw public reads, TCRdb applied fastp trimming at Q25, assembled clones with MiXCR and retained in-frame beta chains. Each record represents a unique CDR3 protein, reported with the most common genes and DNA among its rows. TCRdb's processing, not the authors', yielded these V and J calls. Counted in this sample were 690,000 or so distinct CDR3 sequences; 8.6% of them appeared once. The top ten hold about 0.98% of the sample.

This sample was also put to use in a study of yellow fever vaccine responses in identical twins. In that second paper, the authors write: According to the authors, in identical twins the way T cells responded to vaccination appeared partly convergent and partly personalized. In the study, vaccine-responding T cell clones were precisely tracked in identical twins.

The TCR originated in a woman aged 18-35 years in good health. The rearranged segments are TRBV7-2 and TRBJ2-3, with TRBD2 as a weak D call on 6 bases. Sequencing was done on a sample of PBMCs. The CDR3 protein is CASSPVRGERYF. The sequence in DNA is TGTGCCAGCAGCCCTGTGCGGGGAGAGAGGTATTTT.